The clone carrying this T cell receptor beta chain was recorded only once. The antigen is unknown. Germline V gives CDR1 LNHDA, CDR2 SQIVND (reference sequence). This CDR3 comprises 19 residues. The trim removed 6 bases at V and 5 bases at J, leaving 15 bases unmatched. These data come from a study of shared clonotypes between healthy human individuals. Findings and limits, study-wide: Only a few donors were included, so the genetic and exposure-history diversity represented was limited.

Tens of thousands of T cell genomes, or approximately 300 ng DNA, went into unsorted PBMC replicate PCRs. Assay: immunoSEQ multiplex PCR; the TCRdb copy retains only in-frame clones and omits some. The table includes about half a million clones, 79% detected once. The material sequenced was PBMCs. The sequence derives from a woman between 40 and 50 years old in good health. Some clones in this sample may be carry-over from other donors' samples. The chain recombines TRBV19 with TRBJ2-2; 13 positions match TRBD2. The CDR3 DNA sequence: TGTGCCAGTAGCCGGGGGACTAGCGGGGCCCTAACAGTTACCGGGGAGCTGTTTTTT. This encodes CASSRGTSGALTVTGELFF.